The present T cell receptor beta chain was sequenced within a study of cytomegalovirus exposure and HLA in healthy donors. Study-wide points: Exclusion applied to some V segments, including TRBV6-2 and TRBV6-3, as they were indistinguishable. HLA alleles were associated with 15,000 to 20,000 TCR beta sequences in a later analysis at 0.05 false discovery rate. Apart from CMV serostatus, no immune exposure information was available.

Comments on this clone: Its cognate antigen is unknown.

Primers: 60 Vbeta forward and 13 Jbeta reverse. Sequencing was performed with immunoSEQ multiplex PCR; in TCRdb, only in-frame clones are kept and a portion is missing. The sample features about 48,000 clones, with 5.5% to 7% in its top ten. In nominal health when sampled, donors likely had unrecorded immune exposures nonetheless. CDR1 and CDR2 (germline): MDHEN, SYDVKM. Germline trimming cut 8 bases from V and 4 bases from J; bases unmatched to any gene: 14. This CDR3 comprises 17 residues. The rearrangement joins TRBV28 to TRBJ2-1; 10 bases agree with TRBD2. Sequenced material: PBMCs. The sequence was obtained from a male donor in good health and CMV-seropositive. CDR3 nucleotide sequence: TGTGCCAGCCTACCTTCGAGCGGGGGGGCCCAGTACAATGAGCAGTTCTTC. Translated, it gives CASLPSSGGAQYNEQFF.